These 4 T cell receptor beta chains were sequenced from one sample in a study of metastatic and nonmetastatic thyroid tumors. Patients underwent thyroid surgery, and none had received any treatment before it. TCRdb re-called the PCR reads through MiXCR. The sample shows around 1,700 clones, under 13% of them seen only once. The sample was tumor tissue. The receptors were gathered from a female donor with papillary thyroid cancer or a benign thyroid nodule (not recorded which). Some clones in this sample may be carry-over from other donors' samples.

This clone is labeled medium-sized. The rearrangement joins TRBV12-3 or TRBV12-4 to TRBJ1-4, with 7 positions matching TRBD1. Trimming at V came to 5 bases and at J to 5 bases, leaving 8 bases not matched to a gene. CDR3 length: 15 residues. The chain's CDR3 is CASSGMGQKNEKLFF. CDR3 DNA sequence: TGTGCCAGCAGTGGGATGGGACAGAAGAATGAAAAACTGTTTTTT.

Relative to its sample, this clone is medium-sized. The chain recombines TRBV15 with TRBJ2-7, with 11 bases identical to TRBD1. Unmatched junction bases numbered 3, after V lost 2 bases and J lost 0 bases. The CDR3 is 16 residues long. Germline V gene sequence: CDR1 LNHNV, CDR2 YYDKDF (reference sequence). The CDR3 DNA reads as TGTGCCACCAGCAGATCCGGGACAGGGGGCTCCTACGAGCAGTACTTC. Its translation is CATSRSGTGGSYEQYF.

This clone was seen at least ten times. J is TRBJ2-3 and V is TRBV9; 12 bases agree with TRBD2. After removal of 0 bases from V and 5 bases from J, the junction contained 7 bases not matched to a gene. Germline assignment: CDR1 SGDLS and CDR2 YYNGEE. CDR3 length equals 17 residues. The CDR3 DNA follows: TGTGCCAGCAGCGTAGGTAACCTAGCGGGGGGGGAAGATACGCAGTATTTT. Protein product: CASSVGNLAGGEDTQYF.

This clone occurred many times. The chain links TRBV18 to TRBJ1-6, with 7 nucleotides matching TRBD1. The length of the CDR3 is 14 residues. Germline trimming cut 6 bases from V and 9 bases from J; bases unmatched to any gene: 8. Germline lookup yields CDR1 KGHSH and CDR2 LQKENI. The CDR3 nucleotides are TGTGCCAGCTCCGGACAGGATGGGAGTTCACCCCTCCACTTT. As protein: CASSGQDGSSPLHF.